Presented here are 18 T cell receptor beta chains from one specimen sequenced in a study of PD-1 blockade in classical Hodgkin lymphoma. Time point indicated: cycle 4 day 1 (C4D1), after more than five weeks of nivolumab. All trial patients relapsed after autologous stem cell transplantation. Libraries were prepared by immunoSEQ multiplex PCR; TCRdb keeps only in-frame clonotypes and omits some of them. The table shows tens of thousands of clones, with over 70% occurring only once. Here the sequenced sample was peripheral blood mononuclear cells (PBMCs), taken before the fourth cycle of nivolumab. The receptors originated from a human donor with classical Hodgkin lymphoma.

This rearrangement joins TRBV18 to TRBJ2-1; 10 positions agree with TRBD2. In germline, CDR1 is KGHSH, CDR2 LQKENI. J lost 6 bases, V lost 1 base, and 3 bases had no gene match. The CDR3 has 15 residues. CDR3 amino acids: CASSPLAGGRNEQFF. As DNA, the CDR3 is TGTGCCAGCTCACCACTAGCGGGGGGCCGCAATGAGCAGTTCTTC.

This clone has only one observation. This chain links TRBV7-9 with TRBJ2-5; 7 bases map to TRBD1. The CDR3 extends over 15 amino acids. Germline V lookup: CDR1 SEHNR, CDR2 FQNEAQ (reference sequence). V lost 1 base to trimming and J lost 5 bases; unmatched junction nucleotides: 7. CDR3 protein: CASSLVYRGLETQYF. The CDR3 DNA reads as TGTGCCAGCAGCTTAGTCTACAGGGGTCTGGAGACCCAGTACTTC.

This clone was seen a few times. The DNA of the CDR3 is TGTGCCAGCAGATGGGGACAGGGAATGGAAGGCGCCCAGTACTTC. It specifies CASRWGQGMEGAQYF. The rearrangement uses TRBV7-2 and TRBJ2-5; 9 nucleotides align to TRBD1. The CDR3 has 15 residues. V trimming: 6 bases; J trimming: 9 bases; junction bases outside the gene matches: 14. Germline V gene lookup returns CDR1 SGHTA and CDR2 FQGNSA.

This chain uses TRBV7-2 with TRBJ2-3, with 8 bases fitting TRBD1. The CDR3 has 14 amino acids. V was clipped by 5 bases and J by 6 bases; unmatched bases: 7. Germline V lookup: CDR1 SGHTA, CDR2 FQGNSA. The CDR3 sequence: CASSLGTGSDTQYF. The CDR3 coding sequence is TGTGCCAGCAGCCTCGGGACAGGCTCCGATACGCAGTATTTT.

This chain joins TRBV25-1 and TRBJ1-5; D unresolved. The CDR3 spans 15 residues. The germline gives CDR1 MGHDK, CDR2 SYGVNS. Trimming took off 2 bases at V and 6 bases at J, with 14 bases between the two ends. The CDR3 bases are TGTGCCAGCAGTGAACCCCCACGAGGTGGTCAGCCCCAGCATTTT. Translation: CASSEPPRGGQPQHF.

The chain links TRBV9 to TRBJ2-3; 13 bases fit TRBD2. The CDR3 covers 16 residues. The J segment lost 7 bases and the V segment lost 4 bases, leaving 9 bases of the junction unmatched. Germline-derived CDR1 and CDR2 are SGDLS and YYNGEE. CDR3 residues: CASSRLLAGGRHTQYF. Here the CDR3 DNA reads TGTGCCAGCAGCCGCCTACTAGCGGGGGGGCGGCATACGCAGTATTTT.

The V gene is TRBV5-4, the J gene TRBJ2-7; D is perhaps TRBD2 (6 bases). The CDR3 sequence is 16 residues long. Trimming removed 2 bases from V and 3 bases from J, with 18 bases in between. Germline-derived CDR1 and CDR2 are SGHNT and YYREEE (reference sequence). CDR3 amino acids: CASSLDRGRIRYEQYF. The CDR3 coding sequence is TGTGCCAGCAGCTTAGATAGAGGGAGGATCCGCTACGAGCAGTACTTC.

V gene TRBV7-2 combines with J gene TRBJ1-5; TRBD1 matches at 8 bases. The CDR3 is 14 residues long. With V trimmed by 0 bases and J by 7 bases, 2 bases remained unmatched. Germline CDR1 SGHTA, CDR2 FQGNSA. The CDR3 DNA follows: TGTGCCAGCAGCTTAGCGACAGGGGCCCAGCCCCAGCATTTT. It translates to CASSLATGAQPQHF. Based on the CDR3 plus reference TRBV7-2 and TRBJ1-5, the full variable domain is GAGVSQSPSNKVTEKGKDVELRCDPISGHTALYWYRQSLGQGLEFLIYFQGNSAPDKSGLPSDRFSAERTGGSVSTLTIQRTQQEDSAVYLCASSLATGAQPQHFGDGTRLSIL.

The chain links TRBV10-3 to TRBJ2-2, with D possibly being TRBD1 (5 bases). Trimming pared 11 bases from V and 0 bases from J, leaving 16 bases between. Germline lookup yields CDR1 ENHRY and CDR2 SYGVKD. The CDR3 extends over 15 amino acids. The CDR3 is CAVSLGQANTGELFF. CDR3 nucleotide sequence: TGTGCCGTAAGTTTGGGGCAGGCGAACACCGGGGAGCTGTTTTTT.

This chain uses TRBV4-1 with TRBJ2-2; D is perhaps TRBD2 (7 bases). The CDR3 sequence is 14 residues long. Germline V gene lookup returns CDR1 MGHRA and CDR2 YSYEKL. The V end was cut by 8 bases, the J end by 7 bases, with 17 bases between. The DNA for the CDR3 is TGCGCCAGCTCTCAGGGGAGGGAGGACGGGGAGCTGTTTTTT. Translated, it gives CASSQGREDGELFF.

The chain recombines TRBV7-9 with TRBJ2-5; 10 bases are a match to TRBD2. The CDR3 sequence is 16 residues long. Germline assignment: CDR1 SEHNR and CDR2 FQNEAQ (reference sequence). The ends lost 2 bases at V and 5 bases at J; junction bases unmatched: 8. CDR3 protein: CASSLRGLAGVETQYF. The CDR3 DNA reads TGTGCCAGCAGCTTAAGGGGTCTAGCGGGGGTGGAGACCCAGTACTTC.

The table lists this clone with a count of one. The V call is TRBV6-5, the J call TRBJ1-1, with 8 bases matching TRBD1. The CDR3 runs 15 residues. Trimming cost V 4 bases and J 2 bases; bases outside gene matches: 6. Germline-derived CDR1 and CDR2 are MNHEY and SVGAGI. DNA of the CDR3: TGTGCCAGCAGTTCCTCGGGACAGGCTAACACTGAAGCTTTCTTT. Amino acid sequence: CASSSSGQANTEAFF.

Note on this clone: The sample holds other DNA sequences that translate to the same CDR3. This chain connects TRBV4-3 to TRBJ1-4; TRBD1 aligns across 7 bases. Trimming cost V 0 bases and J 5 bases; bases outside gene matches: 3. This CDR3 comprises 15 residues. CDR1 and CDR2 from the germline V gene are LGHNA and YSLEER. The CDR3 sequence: CASSQDSRGNEKLFF. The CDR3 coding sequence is TGCGCCAGCAGCCAAGATAGCAGGGGGAATGAAAAACTGTTTTTT.

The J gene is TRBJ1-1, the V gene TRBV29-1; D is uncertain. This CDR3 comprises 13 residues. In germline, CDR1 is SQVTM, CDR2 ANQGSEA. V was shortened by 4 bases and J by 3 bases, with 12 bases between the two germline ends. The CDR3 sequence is CSVAGLFDTEAFF. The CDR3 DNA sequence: TGCAGCGTTGCCGGGTTATTTGACACTGAAGCTTTCTTT.

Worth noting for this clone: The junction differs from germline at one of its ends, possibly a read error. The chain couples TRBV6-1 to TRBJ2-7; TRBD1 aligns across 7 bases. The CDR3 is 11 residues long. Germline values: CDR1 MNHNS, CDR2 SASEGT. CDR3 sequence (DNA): TGTGCCAGCAGTTCCACAGGGGCCACCGTCTTC. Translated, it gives CASSSTGATVF.

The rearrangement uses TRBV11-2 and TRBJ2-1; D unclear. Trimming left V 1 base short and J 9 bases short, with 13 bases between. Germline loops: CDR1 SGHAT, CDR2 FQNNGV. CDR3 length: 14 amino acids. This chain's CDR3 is CASSLVNSPGEQFF. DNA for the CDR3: TGTGCCAGCAGCTTAGTGAACTCCCCGGGTGAGCAGTTCTTC.

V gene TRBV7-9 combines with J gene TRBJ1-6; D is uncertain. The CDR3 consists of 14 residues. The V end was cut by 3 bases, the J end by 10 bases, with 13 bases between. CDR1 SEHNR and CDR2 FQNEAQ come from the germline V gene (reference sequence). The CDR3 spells CASSFGPMGSPLHF. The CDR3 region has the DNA TGTGCCAGCAGCTTTGGGCCAATGGGGTCACCCCTCCACTTT.

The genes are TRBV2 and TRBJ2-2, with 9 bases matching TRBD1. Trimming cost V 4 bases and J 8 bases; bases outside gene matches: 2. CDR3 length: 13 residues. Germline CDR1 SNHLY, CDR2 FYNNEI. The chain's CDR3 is CASSAGTGGELFF. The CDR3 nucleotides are TGTGCCAGCAGTGCAGGGACAGGGGGGGAGCTGTTTTTT.